This T cell receptor beta chain emerged from a study of PD-1 blockade in classical Hodgkin lymphoma. Turning to the study itself: Patients in the cohort were put on intravenous nivolumab, 3 mg/kg every 2 weeks.

Exposure to brentuximab vedotin varied, and each patient had relapsed following autologous stem cell transplantation. Patients reached a best response of complete response, partial response or progressive disease. General study points: At baseline, newly diagnosed patients reportedly showed less TCR diversity than healthy donors. After ASCT, patients who started nivolumab under 1 year later were excluded.

Regarding this clone: Antigen: not known.

The protocol was immunoSEQ multiplex PCR, while the TCRdb copy is restricted to in-frame clones and leaves out a portion. The table includes about 11,000 clones, approximately 80% detected once. Sample: peripheral blood mononuclear cells (PBMCs), taken before the second cycle of nivolumab. This receptor was identified in a human donor with classical Hodgkin lymphoma.

CDR3 protein: CASSNNLAGSETQYF. For the CDR3, the DNA is TGTGCCAGTAGTAATAACTTAGCGGGATCAGAGACCCAGTACTTC. The rearrangement uses TRBV19 and TRBJ2-5, with 8 positions matching TRBD2. With 4 bases clipped from V and 4 bases from J, the junction kept 8 bases outside the gene matches. Germline CDR1 reads LNHDA; CDR2 reads SQIVND (reference sequence). CDR3 length: 15 amino acids. Using reference TRBV19 and TRBJ2-5 for the parts outside the CDR3, the full variable domain is DGGITQSPKYLFRKEGQNVTLSCEQNLNHDAMYWYRQDPGQGLRLIYYSQIVNDFQKGDIAEGYSVSREKKESFPLTVTSAQKNPTAFYLCASSNNLAGSETQYFGPGTRLLVL.